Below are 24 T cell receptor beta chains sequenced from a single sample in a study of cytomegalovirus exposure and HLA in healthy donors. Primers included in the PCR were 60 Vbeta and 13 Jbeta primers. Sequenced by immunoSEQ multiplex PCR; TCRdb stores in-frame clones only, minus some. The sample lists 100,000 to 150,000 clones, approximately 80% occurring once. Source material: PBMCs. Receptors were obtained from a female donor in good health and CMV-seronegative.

The CDR3 region has the DNA TGTGCCAGCAGTTTAACTGGACAGGGATACAATGAGCAGTTCTTC. Amino acid sequence: CASSLTGQGYNEQFF. The V gene is TRBV27, the J gene TRBJ2-1; 8 bases map to TRBD1. V lost 2 bases to trimming and J lost 4 bases; unmatched junction nucleotides: 4. The CDR3 covers 15 residues. Germline V gives CDR1 MNHEY, CDR2 SMNVEV (reference sequence).

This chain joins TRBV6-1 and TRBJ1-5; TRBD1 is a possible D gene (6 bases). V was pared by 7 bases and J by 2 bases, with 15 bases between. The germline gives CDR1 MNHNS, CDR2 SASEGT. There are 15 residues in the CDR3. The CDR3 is CASTPQPGGNQPQHF. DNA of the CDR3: TGTGCCAGCACCCCCCAGCCAGGGGGCAATCAGCCCCAGCATTTT.

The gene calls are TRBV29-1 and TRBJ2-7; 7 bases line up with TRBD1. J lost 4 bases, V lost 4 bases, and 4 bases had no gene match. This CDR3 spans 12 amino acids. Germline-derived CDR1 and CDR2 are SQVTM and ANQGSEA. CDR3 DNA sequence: TGCAGCGTTGCGGGACAGACTTACGAGCAGTACTTC. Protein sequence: CSVAGQTYEQYF.

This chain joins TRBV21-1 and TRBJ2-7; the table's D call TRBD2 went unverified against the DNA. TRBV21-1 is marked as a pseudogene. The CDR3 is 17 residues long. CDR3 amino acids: CASSKFDVGGSPHEQYF. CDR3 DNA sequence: TGTGCCAGCAGCAAGTTTGATGTAGGTGGGAGTCCCCACGAGCAGTACTTC.

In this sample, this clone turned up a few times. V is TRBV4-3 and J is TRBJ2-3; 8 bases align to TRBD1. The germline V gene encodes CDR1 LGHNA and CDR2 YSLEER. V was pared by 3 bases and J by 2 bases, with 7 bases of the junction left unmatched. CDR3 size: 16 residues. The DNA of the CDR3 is TGCGCCAGCAGCCATGAGACAGGGGAGCCCACAGATACGCAGTATTTT. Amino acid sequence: CASSHETGEPTDTQYF.

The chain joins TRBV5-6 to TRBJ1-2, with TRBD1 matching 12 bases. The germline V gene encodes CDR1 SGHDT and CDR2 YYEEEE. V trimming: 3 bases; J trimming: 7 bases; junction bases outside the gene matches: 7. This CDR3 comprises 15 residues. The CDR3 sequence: CASSSPGQGALGYTF. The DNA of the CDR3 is TGTGCCAGCAGCTCACCGGGACAGGGGGCGCTTGGCTACACCTTC. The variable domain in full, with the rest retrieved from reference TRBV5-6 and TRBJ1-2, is DAGVTQSPTHLIKTRGQQVTLRCSPKSGHDTVSWYQQALGQGPQFIFQYYEEEERQRGNFPDRFSGHQFPNYSSELNVNALLLGDSALYLCASSSPGQGALGYTFGSGTRLTVV.

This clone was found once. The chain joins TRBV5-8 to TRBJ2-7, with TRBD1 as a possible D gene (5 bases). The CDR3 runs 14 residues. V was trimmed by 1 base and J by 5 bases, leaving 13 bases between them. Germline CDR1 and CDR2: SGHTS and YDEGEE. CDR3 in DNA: TGTGCCAGCAGCTTGCGGGCAGGGTCCGACGAGCAGTACTTC. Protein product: CASSLRAGSDEQYF.

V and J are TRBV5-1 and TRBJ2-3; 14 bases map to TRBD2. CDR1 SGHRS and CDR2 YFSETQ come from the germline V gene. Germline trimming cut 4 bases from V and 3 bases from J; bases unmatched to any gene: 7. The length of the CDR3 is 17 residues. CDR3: CASSPGTSGSLTDTQYF. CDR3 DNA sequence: TGCGCCAGCAGCCCCGGGACTAGCGGGAGTCTAACAGATACGCAGTATTTT.

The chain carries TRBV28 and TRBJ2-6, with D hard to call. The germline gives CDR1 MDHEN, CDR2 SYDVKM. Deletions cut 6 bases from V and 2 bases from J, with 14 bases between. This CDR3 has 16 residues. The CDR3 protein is CASSPAQEAGANVLTF. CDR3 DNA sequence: TGTGCCAGCAGCCCAGCCCAAGAGGCTGGGGCCAACGTCCTGACTTTC.

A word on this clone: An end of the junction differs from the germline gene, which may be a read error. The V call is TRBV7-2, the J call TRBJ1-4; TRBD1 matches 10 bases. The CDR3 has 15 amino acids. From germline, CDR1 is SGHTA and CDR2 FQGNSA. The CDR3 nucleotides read TGTGCCAGCAGCCTAGCCGGGACAGGGGAGGAAAAACTGTTTTTT. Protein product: CASSLAGTGEEKLFF. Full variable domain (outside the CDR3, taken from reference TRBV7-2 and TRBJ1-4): GAGVSQSPSNKVTEKGKDVELRCDPISGHTALYWYRQSLGQGLEFLIYFQGNSAPDKSGLPSDRFSAERTGGSVSTLTIQRTQQEDSAVYLCASSLAGTGEEKLFFGSGTQLSVL.

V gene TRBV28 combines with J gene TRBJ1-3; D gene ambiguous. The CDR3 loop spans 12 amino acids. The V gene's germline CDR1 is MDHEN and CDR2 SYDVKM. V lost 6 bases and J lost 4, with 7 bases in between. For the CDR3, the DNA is TGTGCCAGCAGCCCCTACGGAAACACCATATATTTT. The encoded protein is CASSPYGNTIYF. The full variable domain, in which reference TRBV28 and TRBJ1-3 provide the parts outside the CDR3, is DVKVTQSSRYLVKRTGEKVFLECVQDMDHENMFWYRQDPGLGLRLIYFSYDVKMKEKGDIPEGYSVSREKKERFSLILESASTNQTSMYLCASSPYGNTIYFGEGSWLTVV.

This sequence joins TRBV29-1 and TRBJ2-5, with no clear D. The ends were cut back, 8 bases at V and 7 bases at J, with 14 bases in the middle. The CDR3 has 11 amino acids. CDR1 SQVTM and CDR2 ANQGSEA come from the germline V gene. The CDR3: CSITISGTQYF. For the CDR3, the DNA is TGCAGCATTACCATCTCGGGGACCCAGTACTTC.

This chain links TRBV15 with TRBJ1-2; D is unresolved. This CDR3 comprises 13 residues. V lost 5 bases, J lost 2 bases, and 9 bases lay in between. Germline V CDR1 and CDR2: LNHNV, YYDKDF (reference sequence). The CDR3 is CATSSGKNYGYTF. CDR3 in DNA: TGTGCCACCAGCTCCGGGAAGAACTATGGCTACACCTTC. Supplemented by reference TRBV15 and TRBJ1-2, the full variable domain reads DAMVIQNPRYQVTQFGKPVTLSCSQTLNHNVMYWYQQKSSQAPKLLFHYYDKDFNNEADTPDNFQSRRPNTSFCFLDIRSPGLGDTAMYLCATSSGKNYGYTFGSGTRLTVV.

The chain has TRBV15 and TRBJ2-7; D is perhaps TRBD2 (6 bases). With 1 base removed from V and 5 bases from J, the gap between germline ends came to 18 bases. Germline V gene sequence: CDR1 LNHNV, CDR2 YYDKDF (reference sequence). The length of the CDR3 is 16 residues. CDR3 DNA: TGTGCCACCAGCAGAGCCCCATGGGGGGTTAATGACGAGCAGTACTTC. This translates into CATSRAPWGVNDEQYF.

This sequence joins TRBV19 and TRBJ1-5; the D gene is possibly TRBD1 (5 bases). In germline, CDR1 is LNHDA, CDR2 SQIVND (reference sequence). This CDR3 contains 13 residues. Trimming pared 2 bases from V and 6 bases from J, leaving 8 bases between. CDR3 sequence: CASSIQGGQPQHF. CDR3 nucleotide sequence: TGTGCCAGTAGTATACAGGGCGGTCAGCCCCAGCATTTT.

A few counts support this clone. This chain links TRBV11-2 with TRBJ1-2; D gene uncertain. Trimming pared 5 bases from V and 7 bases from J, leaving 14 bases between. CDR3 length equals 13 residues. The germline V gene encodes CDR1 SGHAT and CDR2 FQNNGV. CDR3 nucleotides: TGTGCCAGCAGCCCGGGTCTCACGCGTGGCTACACCTTC. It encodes CASSPGLTRGYTF.

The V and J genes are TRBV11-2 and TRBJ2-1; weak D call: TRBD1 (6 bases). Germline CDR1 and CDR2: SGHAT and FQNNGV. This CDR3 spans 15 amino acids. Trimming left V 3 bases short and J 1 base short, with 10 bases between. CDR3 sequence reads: CASSFRDTSYNEQFF. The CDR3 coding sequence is TGTGCCAGCAGCTTCCGGGACACATCCTACAATGAGCAGTTCTTC.

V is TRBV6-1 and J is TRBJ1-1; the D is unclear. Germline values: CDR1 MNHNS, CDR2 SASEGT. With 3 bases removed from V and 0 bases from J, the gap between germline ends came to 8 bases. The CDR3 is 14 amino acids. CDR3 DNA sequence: TGTGCCAGCAGTGAGGCAGGCATGAACACTGAAGCTTTCTTT. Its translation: CASSEAGMNTEAFF.

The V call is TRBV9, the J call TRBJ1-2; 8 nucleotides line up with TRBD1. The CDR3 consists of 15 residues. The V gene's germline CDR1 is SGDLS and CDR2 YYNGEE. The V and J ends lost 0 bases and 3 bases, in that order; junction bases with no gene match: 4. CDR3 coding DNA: TGTGCCAGCAGCGTAGACCAGGGGGCGGACTATGGCTACACCTTC. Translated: CASSVDQGADYGYTF.

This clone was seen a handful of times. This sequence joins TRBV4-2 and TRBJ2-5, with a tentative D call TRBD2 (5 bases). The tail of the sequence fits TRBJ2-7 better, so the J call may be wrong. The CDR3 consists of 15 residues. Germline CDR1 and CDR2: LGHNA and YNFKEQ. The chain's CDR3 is CASSQESGSSYEQYF. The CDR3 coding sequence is TGTGCCAGCAGCCAAGAGAGTGGGAGCTCCTACGAGCAGTACTTC.

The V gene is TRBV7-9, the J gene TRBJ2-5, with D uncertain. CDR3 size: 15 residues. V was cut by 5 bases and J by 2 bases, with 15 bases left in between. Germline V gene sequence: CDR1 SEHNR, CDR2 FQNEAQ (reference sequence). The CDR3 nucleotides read TGTGCCAGCAGCACCACACCCAGTTTTCAAGAGACCCAGTACTTC. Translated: CASSTTPSFQETQYF. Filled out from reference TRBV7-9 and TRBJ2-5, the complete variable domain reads DTGVSQNPRHKITKRGQNVTFRCDPISEHNRLYWYRQTLGQGPEFLTYFQNEAQLEKSRLLSDRFSAERPKGSFSTLEIQRTEQGDSAMYLCASSTTPSFQETQYFGPGTRLLVL.

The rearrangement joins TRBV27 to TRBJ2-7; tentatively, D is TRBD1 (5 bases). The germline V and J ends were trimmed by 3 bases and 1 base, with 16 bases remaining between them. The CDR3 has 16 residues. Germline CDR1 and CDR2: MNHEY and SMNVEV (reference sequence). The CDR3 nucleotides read TGTGCCAGCAGTTTCAGGGTCTTACCCGAGTCCTACGAGCAGTACTTC. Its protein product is CASSFRVLPESYEQYF.

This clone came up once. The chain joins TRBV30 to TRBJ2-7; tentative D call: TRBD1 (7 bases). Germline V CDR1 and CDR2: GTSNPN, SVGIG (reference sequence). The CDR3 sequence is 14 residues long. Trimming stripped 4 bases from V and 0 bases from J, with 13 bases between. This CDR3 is CAWNGGGASYEQYF. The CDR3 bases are TGTGCCTGGAATGGAGGGGGCGCCTCCTACGAGCAGTACTTC.

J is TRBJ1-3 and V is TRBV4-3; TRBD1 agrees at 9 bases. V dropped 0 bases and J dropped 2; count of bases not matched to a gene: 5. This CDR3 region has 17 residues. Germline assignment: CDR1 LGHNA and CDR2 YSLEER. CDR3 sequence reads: CASSQDSRTGAGNTIYF. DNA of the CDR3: TGCGCCAGCAGCCAAGATTCCAGGACAGGGGCTGGAAACACCATATATTTT.